The 29 T cell receptor beta chains below all came from one sample that was sequenced in a study of Graves' ophthalmopathy and Graves' hyperthyroidism. Amplified material comprised TCR beta CDR3 regions derived from RNA transcripts. HTBI-primed RT-PCR formed the first round, and a multiplex PCR formed the second. MiXCR was run by TCRdb on the multiplex PCR reads, yielding one entry per CDR3 protein. This sample carries almost 750,000 distinct CDR3 sequences, around 40% of them seen once, and the ten largest clones take 35% to 55%. Material for sequencing was peripheral blood. All receptors come from an adult man with Graves' ophthalmopathy.

The chain combines TRBV2 with TRBJ1-2; possible D gene TRBD1, 6 bases. Germline-derived CDR1 and CDR2 are SNHLY and FYNNEI. CDR3 size: 15 residues. The V end was cut by 5 bases, the J end by 1 base, with 14 bases between. The CDR3 protein is CASSRGGRDNYGYTF. The CDR3 bases are TGTGCCAGCAGTCGCGGGGGCAGGGATAACTATGGCTACACCTTC.

Note on this clonotype: Likely a read error: the CDR3 ends without its conserved phenylalanine or tryptophan. Because the CDR3's place on the DNA is in doubt, the DNA is left out and the CDR3 is given as listed by TCRdb. The rearrangement joins TRBV25-1 to TRBJ2-5; TRBD1, the table's D call, was not compared with the DNA. The CDR3 is 14 amino acids long, termini counted. Germline V CDR1 and CDR2: MGHDK, SYGVNS. The CDR3: CASSEQGRGYTFGS.

As concerns this clonotype: Compared with germline, one end of the junction differs, possibly owing to a read error. CDR3 sequence: CAASRDLPGLRETQYF. The CDR3 coding sequence is TGTGCCGCCAGCAGAGATCTTCCGGGACTCAGAGAGACCCAGTACTTC. This chain joins TRBV15 and TRBJ2-5; tentative D call: TRBD2 (6 bases). CDR1 and CDR2 (germline): LNHNV, YYDKDF (reference sequence). The CDR3 totals 16 residues.

The count of this clonotype is one. Mismatch with germline at one junction end may stem from a read error. The V gene is TRBV25-1, the J gene TRBJ2-2, with D perhaps TRBD1 or TRBD2 (5 bases each). Per the germline V gene, CDR1 is MGHDK and CDR2 is SYGVNS. The CDR3 has 13 residues. CDR3 protein: CAISETGTGELLF. The CDR3, as DNA: TGTGCCATCAGTGAGACGGGGACCGGGGAGCTGCTTTTT.

This clonotype was counted ten times or more. The gene calls are TRBV10-2 and TRBJ1-5; weak D call: TRBD1 (6 bases). The CDR3 sequence is 13 residues long. The V end lost 3 bases, the J end lost 6 bases, and 9 bases lay between the germline ends. Germline V gives CDR1 WSHSY, CDR2 SAAADI. CDR3 amino acids: CASSDRGIQPQHF. The CDR3 bases are TGCGCCAGCAGTGATAGGGGGATTCAGCCCCAGCATTTT.

To note about this clonotype: The junction shows a germline mismatch at one end, possibly a read error. The chain recombines TRBV7-2 with TRBJ2-7; 7 bases line up with TRBD1. The length of the CDR3 is 14 residues. Germline V gene lookup returns CDR1 SGHTA and CDR2 FQGNSA. This chain's CDR3 is CANSAPGQRYEQYF. In DNA, the CDR3 is TGTGCCAACAGCGCCCCGGGACAGCGATACGAGCAGTACTTC.

The chain carries TRBV5-4 and TRBJ1-4; no clear D gene. The V end lost 2 bases, the J end lost 5 bases, and 7 bases lay between the germline ends. Per the germline V gene, CDR1 is SGHNT and CDR2 is YYREEE (reference sequence). This CDR3 region has 13 residues. CDR3 residues: CASSFESNEKLFF. The CDR3, as DNA: TGTGCCAGCAGCTTCGAATCAAATGAAAAACTGTTTTTT.

This rearrangement joins TRBV29-1 to TRBJ2-5; 8 bases agree with TRBD1. The CDR3 runs 12 residues. Germline V CDR1 and CDR2: SQVTM, ANQGSEA. V shed 4 bases, J shed 7 bases, and the junction held 5 bases outside the gene matches. This chain's CDR3 is CSVVGTGGTQYF. The CDR3 coding sequence is TGCAGCGTTGTAGGGACAGGTGGGACCCAGTACTTC. The variable domain in full, with the rest retrieved from reference TRBV29-1 and TRBJ2-5, is SAVISQKPSRDICQRGTSLTIQCQVDSQVTMMFWYRQQPGQSLTLIATANQGSEATYESGFVIDKFPISRPNLTFSTLTVSNMSPEDSSIYLCSVVGTGGTQYFGPGTRLLVL.

This clonotype was observed a single time. This chain joins TRBV29-1 and TRBJ1-1; no definite D call. The CDR3 spans 10 residues. Trimming left V 6 bases short and J 7 bases short, with 9 bases between. Germline CDR1 SQVTM, CDR2 ANQGSEA. The CDR3 sequence: CSVLALEAFF. CDR3 bases: TGCAGCGTGTTGGCCCTTGAAGCTTTCTTT. Full variable domain (missing parts from reference TRBV29-1 and TRBJ1-1): SAVISQKPSRDICQRGTSLTIQCQVDSQVTMMFWYRQQPGQSLTLIATANQGSEATYESGFVIDKFPISRPNLTFSTLTVSNMSPEDSSIYLCSVLALEAFFGQGTRLTVV.

This clonotype showed up many times. The chain joins TRBV11-2 to TRBJ2-7; possible D gene TRBD1, 5 bases. The ends were cut back, 5 bases at V and 1 base at J, with 12 bases in the middle. The CDR3 runs 14 residues. CDR1 SGHAT and CDR2 FQNNGV come from the germline V gene. The DNA of the CDR3 is TGTGCCAGCAGCCCCAGCAGGGTGTCCTACGAGCAGTACTTC. It translates to CASSPSRVSYEQYF.

Notes on this clonotype: One end of the junction does not line up with germline, which may come from a read error. The chain employs TRBV7-3 and TRBJ2-5; D gene uncertain. The CDR3 loop spans 12 amino acids. Germline CDR1 SGHTA, CDR2 FQGTGA. The CDR3 bases are TGTGCCAGCAGTCACCCCCCCCCCAACCCCAACTTC. Translated: CASSHPPPNPNF.

This clonotype was counted only a few times. The chain uses TRBV5-5 and TRBJ1-1; D possibly corresponds to TRBD1 (6 bases). Germline CDR1 and CDR2: SGHKS and YYEKEE (reference sequence). The V gene lost 1 base and the J gene lost 4 bases, with 11 bases spanning the gap. The CDR3 runs 14 residues. The CDR3, as DNA: TGTGCCAGCAGCTTGATTAAGGGGGGCACTGAAGCTTTCTTT. Translation: CASSLIKGGTEAFF. Full variable domain (remainder filled in from reference TRBV5-5 and TRBJ1-1): DAGVTQSPTHLIKTRGQQVTLRCSPISGHKSVSWYQQVLGQGPQFIFQYYEKEERGRGNFPDRFSARQFPNYSSELNVNALLLGDSALYLCASSLIKGGTEAFFGQGTRLTVV.

On this clonotype: A read error is possible here, since a much larger clone lies one base away. The V gene is TRBV7-9, the J gene TRBJ1-2; 7 nucleotides line up with TRBD1. This CDR3 has 14 amino acids. Germline V lookup: CDR1 SEHNR, CDR2 FQNEAQ (reference sequence). J was trimmed by 7 bases and V by 5 bases; bases with no gene match: 10. The CDR3, as DNA: TGTGCCAGCAGCCGCCCGACAGGGTGGCTTGGCTACACCTTC. The encoded protein is CASSRPTGWLGYTF.

The chain couples TRBV7-9 to TRBJ2-7, with 11 bases identical to TRBD2. The CDR3 is 15 residues long. Per the germline V gene, CDR1 is SEHNR and CDR2 is FQNEAQ (reference sequence). The V segment lost 5 bases and the J segment 5 bases; nucleotides outside the gene matches: 8. The CDR3 is CASSQEVAGGNEQYF. The DNA for the CDR3 is TGTGCCAGCAGCCAAGAGGTAGCGGGAGGGAACGAGCAGTACTTC.

To note about this clonotype: A much larger clone lies one base from this, so it may be a read error. The CDR3 does not close with the conserved phenylalanine or tryptophan, likely indicating a read error. This chain uses TRBV2 with TRBJ1-1, with D possibly TRBD1 on 6 matching bases. V dropped 6 bases and J dropped 3 bases, with 14 bases sitting between them. Germline CDR1 is SNHLY and CDR2 is FYNNEI. The CDR3 has 14 amino acids. CDR3 sequence: CASRSGQSDTEAFS. The CDR3 DNA reads TGTGCCAGCAGGTCAGGACAGTCCGACACTGAAGCTTTCTCT.

This clonotype turned up a few times. V is TRBV28 and J is TRBJ1-6, with D possibly matching TRBD1 (6 bases). The CDR3 is 15 residues long. CDR1 and CDR2 from the germline V gene are MDHEN and SYDVKM. V was shortened by 10 bases and J by 8 bases, with 21 bases between the two germline ends. The CDR3 protein is CAILGTPHGDSPLHF. The CDR3 DNA is TGTGCCATCCTCGGGACACCTCACGGGGATTCACCCCTCCACTTT. The variable domain in full, with the rest retrieved from reference TRBV28 and TRBJ1-6, is DVKVTQSSRYLVKRTGEKVFLECVQDMDHENMFWYRQDPGLGLRLIYFSYDVKMKEKGDIPEGYSVSREKKERFSLILESASTNQTSMYLCAILGTPHGDSPLHFGNGTRLTVT.

A remark on this clonotype: This clone may be a read error of a much larger clone one base away. The chain carries TRBV10-3 and TRBJ2-7; D gene uncertain. The germline gives CDR1 ENHRY, CDR2 SYGVKD. The CDR3 is made up of 12 amino acids. CDR3 residues: CASSLQISEQYF. The CDR3 DNA is TGTGCCAGCAGTTTGCAGATTAGCGAGCAGTACTTC.

This clonotype was seen ten or more times. The rearrangement joins TRBV29-1 to TRBJ2-5; D possibly matches TRBD1 or TRBD2 (5 bases each). V was pared by 8 bases and J by 4 bases, with 20 bases between. Germline V lookup: CDR1 SQVTM, CDR2 ANQGSEA. There are 14 residues in the CDR3. The CDR3 loop reads CSLESVGGSETQYF. CDR3 nucleotides: TGCAGCTTAGAGTCGGTTGGGGGTTCAGAGACCCAGTACTTC.

V usage is TRBV7-2 and J usage is TRBJ2-7, with 7 bases matching TRBD1. The V and J ends lost 1 base and 0 bases, in that order; junction bases with no gene match: 6. CDR1 is SGHTA and CDR2 is FQGNSA in the germline V gene. The CDR3 has 16 amino acids. The CDR3 bases are TGTGCCAGCAGCTTAGGGTTGGACAGGAACTCCTACGAGCAGTACTTC. Amino acids: CASSLGLDRNSYEQYF.

There are many counts of this clonotype. This rearrangement joins TRBV15 to TRBJ2-5, with D hard to call. CDR3 length: 14 amino acids. The V gene's germline CDR1 is LNHNV and CDR2 YYDKDF (reference sequence). Deletions cut 2 bases from V and 4 bases from J, with 11 bases between. This CDR3 reads CATSRNTVAETQYF. In DNA, the CDR3 is TGTGCCACCAGCAGAAACACAGTGGCAGAGACCCAGTACTTC.

Comment on this clonotype: This may stem from a read error, because a much larger clone lies one nucleotide away. The chain links TRBV7-9 to TRBJ1-5, with D perhaps matching TRBD1 (6 bases). V lost 1 base and J lost 4, with 14 bases in between. The germline gives CDR1 SEHNR, CDR2 FQNEAQ (reference sequence). The CDR3 runs to 16 residues. The CDR3 DNA reads TGTGCCAGCAGCTTAGGGGGTCTACAGGGAAATCAGCCCCAGCATTTT. Its protein product is CASSLGGLQGNQPQHF. Full variable domain (rest looked up from reference TRBV7-9 and TRBJ1-5): DTGVSQNPRHKITKRGQNVTFRCDPISEHNRLYWYRQTLGQGPEFLTYFQNEAQLEKSRLLSDRFSAERPKGSFSTLEIQRTEQGDSAMYLCASSLGGLQGNQPQHFGDGTRLSIL.

J is TRBJ2-7 and V is TRBV9; TRBD1 aligns across 8 bases. Germline CDR1 SGDLS, CDR2 YYNGEE. The length of the CDR3 is 17 residues. The V gene end was trimmed by 4 bases and the J gene end by 5 bases; junction bases not matched to a gene: 17. This CDR3 reads CASSPSPKGQGANEQYF. The CDR3 DNA follows: TGTGCCAGCAGCCCCTCTCCAAAAGGACAGGGCGCCAACGAGCAGTACTTC.

The chain has TRBV28 and TRBJ1-1; 9 nucleotides line up with TRBD1. Germline assignment: CDR1 MDHEN and CDR2 SYDVKM. V dropped 5 bases and J dropped 4; count of bases not matched to a gene: 8. The CDR3 is made up of 15 amino acids. The CDR3 spells CASSPRGQGATEAFF. As DNA, the CDR3 is TGTGCCAGCAGTCCCAGGGGACAGGGAGCCACTGAAGCTTTCTTT.

For this clonotype: Being one base from a much bigger clone, this may be a read error. The chain employs TRBV9 and TRBJ1-4, with D perhaps TRBD1 (5 bases). Germline V CDR1 and CDR2: SGDLS, YYNGEE. The CDR3 length is 15 residues. The CDR3 DNA reads as TGTGCCAGCAGCTTAGGCCCAACTACAGGTGAAAAACTGCTTTTT. It encodes CASSLGPTTGEKLLF. Looking up the rest from reference TRBV9 and TRBJ1-4 gives the full variable domain: DSGVTQTPKHLITATGQRVTLRCSPRSGDLSVYWYQQSLDQGLQFLIQYYNGEERAKGNILERFSAQQFPDLHSELNLSSLELGDSALYFCASSLGPTTGEKLLFGSGTQLSVL.

This clonotype was found a few times. This chain joins TRBV20-1 and TRBJ2-5; 11 bases align to TRBD2. This CDR3 has 16 amino acids. Germline assignment: CDR1 DFQATT and CDR2 SNEGSKA (reference sequence). V gave up 2 bases and J gave up 5 bases; unmatched junction bases: 10. The CDR3 loop reads CSARWGSGRAAETQYF. CDR3 sequence (DNA): TGCAGTGCTAGATGGGGTAGCGGGAGGGCCGCGGAGACCCAGTACTTC.

This clonotype has a count of ten or more. The V gene is TRBV2, the J gene TRBJ2-7; D is uncertain. The CDR3 length is 13 residues. The germline V gene encodes CDR1 SNHLY and CDR2 FYNNEI. Trimming cost V 5 bases and J 3 bases, with 11 bases left between them. As DNA, the CDR3 is TGTGCCAGCAGTCCCCCACGACACTACGAGCAGTACTTC. Translation: CASSPPRHYEQYF.

This clonotype occurred a few times. The chain joins TRBV12-3 or TRBV12-4 to TRBJ1-2; 8 bases map to TRBD1. V was pared by 7 bases and J by 4 bases, with 8 bases of the junction left unmatched. CDR3 size: 14 residues. The CDR3 coding sequence is TGTGCCAGCACCCCAACAGGGGGAGTCTATGGCTACACCTTC. Its translation is CASTPTGGVYGYTF.

In its sample, this clonotype was seen many times. This chain connects TRBV24-1 to TRBJ2-5, with 8 bases aligning to TRBD2. Trimming took 6 bases from V and 5 from J; bases not matched to a gene: 4. There are 13 residues in the CDR3. CDR1 and CDR2 from the germline V gene are KGHDR and SFDVKD. CDR3 sequence: CATSRTSKETQYF. The CDR3 nucleotides are TGTGCCACCAGTAGGACTAGCAAGGAGACCCAGTACTTC.

This clonotype has a count of ten or more. The chain uses TRBV19 and TRBJ1-2, with no clear D. Trimming removed 5 bases from V and 8 bases from J, with 12 bases in between. The CDR3 spans 12 residues. Germline V gene sequence: CDR1 LNHDA, CDR2 SQIVND (reference sequence). CDR3: CASSPGWRGYTF. CDR3 sequence (DNA): TGTGCCAGTAGTCCAGGATGGCGAGGCTACACCTTC.